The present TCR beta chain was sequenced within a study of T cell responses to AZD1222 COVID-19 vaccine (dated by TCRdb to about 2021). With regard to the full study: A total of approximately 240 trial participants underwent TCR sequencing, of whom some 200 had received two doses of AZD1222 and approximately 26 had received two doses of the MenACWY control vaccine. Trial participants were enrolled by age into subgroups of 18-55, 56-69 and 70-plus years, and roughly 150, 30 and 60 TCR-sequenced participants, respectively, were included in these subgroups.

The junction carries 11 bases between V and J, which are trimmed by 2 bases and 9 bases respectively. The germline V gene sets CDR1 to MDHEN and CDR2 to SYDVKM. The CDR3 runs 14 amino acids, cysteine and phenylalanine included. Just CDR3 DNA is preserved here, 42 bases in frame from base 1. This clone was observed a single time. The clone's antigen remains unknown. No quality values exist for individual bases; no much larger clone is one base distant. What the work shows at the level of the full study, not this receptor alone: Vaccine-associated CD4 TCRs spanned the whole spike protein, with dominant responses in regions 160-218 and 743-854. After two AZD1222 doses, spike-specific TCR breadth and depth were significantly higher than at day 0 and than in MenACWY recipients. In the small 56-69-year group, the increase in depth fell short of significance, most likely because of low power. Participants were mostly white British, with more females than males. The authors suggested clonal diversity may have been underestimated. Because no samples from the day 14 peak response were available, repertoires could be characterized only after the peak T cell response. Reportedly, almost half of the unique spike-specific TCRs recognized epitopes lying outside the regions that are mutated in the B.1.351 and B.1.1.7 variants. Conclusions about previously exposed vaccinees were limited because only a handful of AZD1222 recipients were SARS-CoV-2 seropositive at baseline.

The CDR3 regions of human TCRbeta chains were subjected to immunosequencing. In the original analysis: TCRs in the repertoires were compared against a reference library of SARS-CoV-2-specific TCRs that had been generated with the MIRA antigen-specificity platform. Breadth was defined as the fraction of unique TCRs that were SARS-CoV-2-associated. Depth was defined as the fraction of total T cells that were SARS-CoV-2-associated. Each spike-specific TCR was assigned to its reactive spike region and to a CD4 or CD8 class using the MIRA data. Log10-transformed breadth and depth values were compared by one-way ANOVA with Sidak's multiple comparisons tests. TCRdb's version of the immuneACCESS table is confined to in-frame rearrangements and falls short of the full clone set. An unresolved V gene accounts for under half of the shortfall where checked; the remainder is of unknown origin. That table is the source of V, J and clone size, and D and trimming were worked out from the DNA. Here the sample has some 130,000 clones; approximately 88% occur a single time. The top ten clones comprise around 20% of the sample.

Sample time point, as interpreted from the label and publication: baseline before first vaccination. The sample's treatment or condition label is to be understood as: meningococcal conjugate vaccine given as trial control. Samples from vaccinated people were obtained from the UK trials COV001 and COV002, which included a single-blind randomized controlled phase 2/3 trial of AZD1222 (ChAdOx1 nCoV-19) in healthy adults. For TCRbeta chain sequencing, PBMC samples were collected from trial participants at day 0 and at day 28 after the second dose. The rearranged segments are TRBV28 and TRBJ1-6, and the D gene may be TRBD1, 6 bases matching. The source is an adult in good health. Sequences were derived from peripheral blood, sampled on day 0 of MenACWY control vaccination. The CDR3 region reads CASSLGGRVSPLHF. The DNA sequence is TGTGCCAGCAGTTTAGGGGGCAGGGTTTCACCCCTCCACTTT.